Shown below are 30 T cell receptor beta chains from a single sample sequenced in a study of T cells in Graves' hyperthyroidism and ophthalmopathy (dated by TCRdb to between 2018 and 2021). Receptor amplification or capture employed multiplex PCR. Sequencing took place on an Illumina HiSeq 2000. The TCR beta CDR3 regions were amplified from RNA transcripts. The first round of RT-PCR for the TCR CDR3 was performed with the HTBI primer set and the Qiagen OneStep RT-PCR kit. TCRdb applied fastp at Q25 and MiXCR to the public reads, then kept only in-frame beta chains. Each entry merges the rows of one CDR3 protein and shows their most common DNA and genes. In all, the sample holds about 500,000 distinct CDR3 sequences, and about 15% of those were seen once. The top ten clones comprise approximately 30% of the sample. Sequences were obtained from blood. Receptors were obtained from a woman younger than 45 with Graves' ophthalmopathy.

The gene calls are TRBV30 and TRBJ2-6; D is perhaps TRBD1 (6 bases). The length of the CDR3 is 19 residues. Germline assignment: CDR1 GTSNPN and CDR2 SVGIG (reference sequence). V was pared by 0 bases and J by 2 bases, with 20 bases between. CDR3 bases: TGTGCCTGGAGTGTAAGAGGACAGATTCCCCGTCCTGGGGCCAACGTCCTGACTTTC. Residues: CAWSVRGQIPRPGANVLTF.

V gene TRBV20-1 combines with J gene TRBJ2-7; 14 bases line up with TRBD2. Germline V gene data show CDR1 as DFQATT and CDR2 as SNEGSKA (reference sequence). The CDR3 consists of 16 residues. J gave up 0 bases and V 5 bases, and 6 bases lay outside the gene matches. As DNA, the CDR3 is TGCAGTGCTTGGACTAGCGGGAGGACTAGCTCCTACGAGCAGTACTTC. Its translation: CSAWTSGRTSSYEQYF.

There are a few counts of this clonotype. V is TRBV18 and J is TRBJ2-1, with 10 bases matching TRBD1. This CDR3 is built from 14 residues. V lost 8 bases, J lost 9 bases, and 10 bases stayed unmatched. Germline lookup yields CDR1 KGHSH and CDR2 LQKENI. The CDR3 DNA follows: TGTGCCAGCAGTTATCTGGACAGGGGGATTGAGCAGTTCTTC. Translated: CASSYLDRGIEQFF.

Of note for this clonotype: This may come from a read error, since a much larger clone is one base off. V gene TRBV20-1 combines with J gene TRBJ2-1; no firm D call. CDR1 is DFQATT, CDR2 SNEGSKA, per germline (reference sequence). The CDR3 totals 11 residues. CDR3 sequence (DNA): TGCAGTGCTAGGTTTATTAATGAGCAGTCCTTC. Protein sequence: CSARFINEQSF.

Turning to this clonotype: This may be a read error: a much more frequent sequence differs by one nucleotide. This rearrangement joins TRBV28 to TRBJ2-7; tentatively, D is TRBD2 (7 bases). The CDR3 runs to 17 residues. Germline assignment: CDR1 MDHEN and CDR2 SYDVKM. V was pared by 6 bases and J by 3 bases, with 24 bases between. Here the CDR3 reads CASSLDPRGGGGYEQYF. The CDR3 nucleotides read TGTGCCAGCAGCTTAGATCCTCGCGGGGGAGGGGGCTACGAGCAGTACTTC.

This clonotype has a count of ten or more. This sequence joins TRBV10-3 and TRBJ2-7; D perhaps matches TRBD2 (5 bases). Germline V lookup: CDR1 ENHRY, CDR2 SYGVKD. V lost 10 bases and J 2 bases, leaving 24 bases between the germline ends. The CDR3 has 16 amino acids. The CDR3 sequence is CATRRTRRHMAYEQYF. The CDR3 DNA follows: TGTGCCACGCGACGGACTCGACGGCATATGGCCTACGAGCAGTACTTC.

The chain links TRBV29-1 to TRBJ2-2, with no clear D. The germline V gene encodes CDR1 SQVTM and CDR2 ANQGSEA. The V and J ends lost 5 bases and 5 bases respectively, with 9 bases between them. The CDR3 loop spans 12 amino acids. This chain's CDR3 is CSVLWGTGELFF. Here the CDR3 DNA reads TGCAGCGTTTTGTGGGGTACCGGGGAGCTGTTTTTT.

The chain joins TRBV9 to TRBJ2-3; D not resolved. This CDR3 comprises 17 residues. Trimming took off 3 bases at V and 0 bases at J, with 17 bases between the two ends. CDR1 and CDR2 from the germline V gene are SGDLS and YYNGEE. The CDR3 coding sequence is TGTGCCAGCAGCGACCCCGTGTTGGAGTCTAGCACAGATACGCAGTATTTT. Amino acid sequence: CASSDPVLESSTDTQYF.

In its sample, this clonotype was seen a few times. This may be a read error: a much more frequent sequence differs by one nucleotide. The rearrangement links TRBV30 to TRBJ2-1; TRBD2 agrees at 9 bases. Losses at the gene ends were 3 bases for V and 8 bases for J; bases not matched to a gene: 17. In germline, CDR1 is GTSNPN, CDR2 SVGIG (reference sequence). The CDR3 consists of 17 residues. In DNA form, the CDR3 reads TGTGCCTGGAGATATCCACTCGGGACTAGCAGGTACGATGAGCAGTTCTTC. Protein product: CAWRYPLGTSRYDEQFF.

Only a few counts were recorded for this clonotype. CDR3 nucleotide sequence: TGCGCCAGCAGCTTTCTAGCGGCCGAAGGAGAGGAGCAGTTCTTC. The encoded protein is CASSFLAAEGEEQFF. The chain links TRBV5-1 to TRBJ2-1; 7 positions match TRBD2. Germline V gene lookup returns CDR1 SGHRS and CDR2 YFSETQ. The CDR3 extends over 15 amino acids. J gave up 10 bases and V 2 bases, and 12 bases lay outside the gene matches.

This chain links TRBV5-1 with TRBJ2-2, with no clear D. The CDR3 covers 15 residues. CDR1 and CDR2 from the germline V gene are SGHRS and YFSETQ. V dropped 8 bases and J dropped 1 base, with 15 bases sitting between them. The CDR3 DNA reads TGCGCCAGTGCTACTGGGAATATGAACACCGGGGAGCTGTTTTTT. It is translated as CASATGNMNTGELFF. Together with reference TRBV5-1 and TRBJ2-2, the CDR3 gives the full variable domain: KAGVTQTPRYLIKTRGQQVTLSCSPISGHRSVSWYQQTPGQGLQFLFEYFSETQRNKGNFPGRFSGRQFSNSRSEMNVSTLELGDSALYLCASATGNMNTGELFFGEGSRLTVL.

This clonotype appeared many times. V gene TRBV12-3 or TRBV12-4 combines with J gene TRBJ2-7, with 8 bases that match TRBD2. The CDR3 is made up of 17 amino acids. V trimming: 5 bases; J trimming: 3 bases; junction bases outside the gene matches: 15. CDR3 nucleotides: TGTGCCAGCAGTCAGCCCCGAGAGCGGGAGAGGCGCTACGAGCAGTACTTC. This gives the protein CASSQPRERERRYEQYF.

Concerning this clonotype: The missing conserved phenylalanine or tryptophan at the end of this CDR3 makes a read error likely. The rearrangement joins TRBV20-1 to TRBJ2-7, with D maybe TRBD1 (5 bases). The CDR3 sequence is 15 residues long. V lost 1 base and J 0 bases, leaving 13 bases between the germline ends. Looked up from germline, CDR1 is DFQATT and CDR2 is SNEGSKA (reference sequence). The CDR3 nucleotides are TGCAGTGCTAGAGGGGGCTTTTTCACCTCCTACGAGCAGTACTCC. Amino acids: CSARGGFFTSYEQYS.

Ten or more counts support this clonotype. The chain is built from TRBV2 and TRBJ2-1, with 13 bases aligning to TRBD2. Germline V gives CDR1 SNHLY, CDR2 FYNNEI. V lost 10 bases, J lost 2 bases, and 14 bases stayed unmatched. The CDR3 is 18 amino acids. The CDR3 DNA is TGTGCCATCAGGGATGGACTAGCGGGAGTCTCTGCCTACAATGAGCAGTTCTTC. This gives the protein CAIRDGLAGVSAYNEQFF.

This clonotype was counted many times. V is TRBV12-3 or TRBV12-4 and J is TRBJ2-3; tentatively, D is TRBD2 (6 bases). The CDR3 spans 13 residues. Trimming took 6 bases from V and 5 from J, leaving 12 bases between them. The CDR3 loop is CASSPTSEDTQYF. The DNA of the CDR3 is TGTGCCAGCAGCCCGACTAGTGAAGATACGCAGTATTTT.

This clonotype occurred many times. The chain employs TRBV7-8 and TRBJ2-5; 9 bases fit TRBD2. V lost 6 bases and J lost 4; bases outside the gene matches: 18. Germline CDR1 reads SGHVS; CDR2 reads FQNEAQ. This CDR3 has 18 amino acids. The CDR3: CASRQGLPHSGRVETQYF. The CDR3 DNA reads TGTGCCAGCAGGCAGGGGCTGCCTCATAGCGGGAGAGTAGAGACCCAGTACTTC.

In this sample, this clonotype turned up many times. This sequence joins TRBV10-1 and TRBJ2-1, with TRBD1 as a possible D gene (5 bases). CDR3 length: 12 amino acids. Trimming pared 6 bases from V and 5 bases from J, leaving 8 bases between. CDR1 WNHNN and CDR2 SYGVQD come from the germline V gene (reference sequence). DNA for the CDR3: TGCGCCAGCAGGGACACCGACAATGAGCAGTTCTTC. Encoded protein: CASRDTDNEQFF.

This clonotype was counted many times. This sequence may be a read error, since a much larger clone differs from it by one base. This chain uses TRBV20-1 with TRBJ1-1; D may be TRBD1 (6 bases). CDR1 and CDR2 (germline): DFQATT, SNEGSKA (reference sequence). The germline V and J ends were trimmed by 5 bases and 0 bases, with 7 bases remaining between them. This CDR3 region has 12 residues. CDR3 bases: TGCAGTGCTCGGACAGTGAACACTGAAGCTTTCTTT. It codes for CSARTVNTEAFF.

This clonotype was counted many times. The rearrangement uses TRBV6-2 or TRBV6-3 and TRBJ2-7; D is unclear. The CDR3 loop spans 13 amino acids. V lost 2 bases to trimming and J lost 6 bases, with 11 bases between them. Germline CDR1 is MNHEY and CDR2 is SVGEGT. CDR3 protein: CASSYGLAAEQYF. CDR3 sequence (DNA): TGTGCCAGCAGTTACGGCTTAGCCGCCGAGCAGTACTTC.

This clonotype has a count of ten or more. This chain's CDR3 is CAWSHEQGIGNQPQHF. DNA for the CDR3: TGTGCCTGGAGCCACGAACAGGGGATTGGCAATCAGCCCCAGCATTTT. The rearrangement links TRBV30 to TRBJ1-5; TRBD1 matches at 7 bases. The germline gives CDR1 GTSNPN, CDR2 SVGIG (reference sequence). V was pared by 3 bases and J by 2 bases, with 10 bases of the junction left unmatched. The CDR3 runs to 16 residues.

Ten or more counts support this clonotype. This chain links TRBV12-3 or TRBV12-4 with TRBJ2-3, with 7 bases that match TRBD2. The junction had 13 bases not matched to a gene; V was cut back by 5 bases and J by 5 bases. The CDR3 runs 16 residues. The CDR3 nucleotides are TGTGCCAGCAGTCCCCGTTTACGCGGGAGAGGAGATACGCAGTATTTT. It translates to CASSPRLRGRGDTQYF.

Only a few counts were recorded for this clonotype. The chain couples TRBV6-1 to TRBJ2-2, with D possibly TRBD1 on 6 matching bases. Germline CDR1 is MNHNS and CDR2 is SASEGT. V dropped 3 bases and J dropped 0 bases, with 11 bases sitting between them. The CDR3 covers 16 residues. CDR3 amino acids: CASSEWGPANTGELFF. CDR3 in DNA: TGTGCCAGCAGTGAGTGGGGGCCCGCGAACACCGGGGAGCTGTTTTTT.

Points on this clonotype: One base away lies a much larger clone, so this may be a sequencing read error. The chain uses TRBV7-9 and TRBJ2-1, with D possibly matching TRBD1 (6 bases). The CDR3 contains 18 residues. Germline CDR1 is SEHNR and CDR2 is FQNEAQ (reference sequence). V lost 1 base and J 4 bases, leaving 20 bases between the germline ends. The CDR3 sequence is CASSLGFGSRQDYNEQFF. For the CDR3, the DNA is TGTGCCAGCAGCTTAGGGTTTGGGTCGAGACAGGATTACAATGAGCAGTTCTTC.

The chain uses TRBV6-2 or TRBV6-3 and TRBJ2-5; 12 bases are a match to TRBD2. The CDR3 is 16 amino acids. Germline V gives CDR1 MNHEY, CDR2 SVGEGT. V shed 5 bases and J 1 base; nucleotides not matched to a gene: 5. In nucleotides, the CDR3 is TGTGCCAGCAGTAGACTAGCGGGGGTACTCCAAGAGACCCAGTACTTC. Translation gives CASSRLAGVLQETQYF.

This chain links TRBV29-1 with TRBJ2-7; 11 nucleotides align to TRBD1. V shed 4 bases and J 5 bases; nucleotides not matched to a gene: 7. In germline, CDR1 is SQVTM, CDR2 ANQGSEA. This CDR3 contains 14 residues. The CDR3 spells CSVARTGGINEQYF. In DNA, the CDR3 is TGCAGCGTTGCTAGGACAGGGGGCATCAACGAGCAGTACTTC.

In this sample, this clonotype turned up many times. The chain joins TRBV3-1 to TRBJ1-1; D is perhaps TRBD1 (5 bases). The CDR3 length is 15 residues. The V end lost 1 base, the J end lost 4 bases, and 13 bases lay between the germline ends. Germline loops: CDR1 LGHDT, CDR2 YNNKEL (reference sequence). The CDR3 nucleotides are TGTGCCAGCAGCCAAGGCGGGGCCGGGGGCACTGAAGCTTTCTTT. Encoded protein: CASSQGGAGGTEAFF.

This clonotype was counted many times. V gene TRBV28 combines with J gene TRBJ2-3; weak D call: TRBD1 (5 bases). Germline lookup yields CDR1 MDHEN and CDR2 SYDVKM. Trimming cost V 2 bases and J 7 bases, with 25 bases left between them. The CDR3 consists of 18 residues. The CDR3 region has the DNA TGTGCCAGCAGTTTAGGGGCTCCAGGACGGCTCTATCCTTATACGCAGTATTTT. It translates to CASSLGAPGRLYPYTQYF.

This clonotype was detected ten times or more. CDR3 in amino acids: CASSGLADNEQFF. The CDR3 bases are TGTGCCAGCAGCGGACTAGCGGACAATGAGCAGTTCTTC. The chain joins TRBV2 to TRBJ2-1; 10 nucleotides match TRBD2. The CDR3 contains 13 residues. The junction had 1 base not matched to a gene; V was cut back by 6 bases and J by 5 bases. Looked up from germline, CDR1 is SNHLY and CDR2 is FYNNEI.

Only a few counts were recorded for this clonotype. The chain is built from TRBV10-3 and TRBJ2-3; maybe TRBD2 (5 bases). V gave up 7 bases and J gave up 6 bases, with 17 bases separating them. The CDR3 is 14 residues long. Germline lookup yields CDR1 ENHRY and CDR2 SYGVKD. The CDR3 is CAITRRGSADTQYF. The CDR3 region has the DNA TGTGCCATCACCCGGCGAGGGTCCGCCGATACGCAGTATTTT.

The chain combines TRBV19 with TRBJ2-1; TRBD2 agrees at 10 bases. From germline, CDR1 is LNHDA and CDR2 SQIVND (reference sequence). J was trimmed by 9 bases and V by 4 bases; bases with no gene match: 9. This CDR3 contains 15 residues. CDR3 nucleotides: TGTGCCAGTAGTAAGGTAGCGGGAGGAAAAGGTGAGCAGTTCTTC. It translates to CASSKVAGGKGEQFF. The full variable domain, completed using reference TRBV19 and TRBJ2-1, is DGGITQSPKYLFRKEGQNVTLSCEQNLNHDAMYWYRQDPGQGLRLIYYSQIVNDFQKGDIAEGYSVSREKKESFPLTVTSAQKNPTAFYLCASSKVAGGKGEQFFGPGTRLTVL.